These T cell receptor beta chains were read from a single sample in a study of cytomegalovirus exposure and HLA in healthy donors. The assay was immunoSEQ multiplex PCR, and TCRdb's table has in-frame clones only and misses some. The sample lists 110,000 to 150,000 clones; 70% to 80% were seen once. The sequencing sample was made of PBMCs. The origin of the receptors is a woman aged 50 to 60 in good health and CMV-seropositive. The CDR3 runs from the conserved cysteine through the conserved F or W. Fields, in order: D gene, V gene, J gene, clone size, CDR3 protein, CDR3 DNA. D genes are given only for firm matches. Rows may omit the clone size; those that give it use once, few, many or a size class.

D: NA; V: TRBV6-5; J: TRBJ1-2; size: NA; CDR3: CASTRGAGEDYGYTF; DNA: TGTGCCAGCACGAGAGGGGCAGGGGAAGACTATGGCTACACCTTC
D: NA; V: TRBV5-6; J: TRBJ1-5; size: NA; CDR3: CASSGGVHQPQHF; DNA: TGTGCCAGCAGCGGGGGGGTTCATCAGCCCCAGCATTTT
D: NA; V: TRBV7-8; J: TRBJ1-5; size: NA; CDR3: CASSLRRTEYSNQPQHF; DNA: TGTGCCAGCAGCTTACGTCGTACAGAGTATAGCAATCAGCCCCAGCATTTT
D: NA; V: TRBV7-9; J: TRBJ2-7; size: NA; CDR3: CASSLVKGEPYEQYF; DNA: TGTGCCAGCAGCTTAGTCAAGGGGGAACCCTACGAGCAGTACTTC
D: NA; V: TRBV7-2; J: TRBJ1-2; size: NA; CDR3: CASSLQSDTTYGYTF; DNA: TGTGCCAGCAGCTTACAGTCAGATACTACCTATGGCTACACCTTC
D: NA; V: TRBV15; J: TRBJ1-6; size: NA; CDR3: CATSRDLSGSPLHF; DNA: TGTGCCACCAGCAGAGATCTCTCGGGTTCACCCCTCCACTTT
D: TRBD2; V: TRBV7-2; J: TRBJ2-5; size: NA; CDR3: CASSEGIGGQETQYF; DNA: TGTGCCAGCAGCGAAGGGATCGGGGGGCAAGAGACCCAGTACTTC
D: NA; V: TRBV30; J: TRBJ2-2; size: NA; CDR3: CAWSVTPDTGELFF; DNA: TGTGCCTGGAGTGTAACCCCGGACACCGGGGAGCTGTTTTTT
D: TRBD2; V: TRBV6-1; J: TRBJ2-7; size: few; CDR3: CASSATSGGAGEQYF; DNA: TGTGCCAGCAGTGCGACTAGCGGGGGGGCGGGCGAGCAGTACTTC
D: TRBD2; V: TRBV27; J: TRBJ2-5; size: NA; CDR3: CASSPFRGGSETQYF; DNA: TGTGCCAGCAGTCCATTCCGGGGGGGCAGTGAGACCCAGTACTTC